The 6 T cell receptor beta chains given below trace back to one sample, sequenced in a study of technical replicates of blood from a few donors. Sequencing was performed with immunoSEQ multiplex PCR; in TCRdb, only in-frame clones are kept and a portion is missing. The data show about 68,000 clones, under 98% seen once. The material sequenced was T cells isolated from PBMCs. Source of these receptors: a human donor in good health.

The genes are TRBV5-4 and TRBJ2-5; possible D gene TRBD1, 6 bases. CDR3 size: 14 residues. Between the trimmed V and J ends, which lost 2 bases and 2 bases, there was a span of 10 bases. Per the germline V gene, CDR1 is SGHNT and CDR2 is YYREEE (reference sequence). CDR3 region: CASSFGQPQETQYF. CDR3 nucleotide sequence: TGTGCCAGCAGCTTCGGACAGCCTCAAGAGACCCAGTACTTC.

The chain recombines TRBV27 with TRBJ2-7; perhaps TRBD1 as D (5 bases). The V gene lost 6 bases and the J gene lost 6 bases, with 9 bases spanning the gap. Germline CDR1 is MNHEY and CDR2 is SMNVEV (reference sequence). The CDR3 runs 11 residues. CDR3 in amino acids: CASSSGSEQYF. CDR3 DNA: TGTGCCAGCAGCTCAGGGTCCGAGCAGTACTTC.

The CDR3 DNA is TGTGCCAGCAGCTTAAATATAGAAGTGGGGGGAGAGCAGTTCTTC. Its protein product is CASSLNIEVGGEQFF. The chain employs TRBV7-3 and TRBJ2-1, with a possible D match to TRBD2 (6 bases). CDR1 is SGHTA and CDR2 is FQGTGA in the germline V gene. CDR3 length: 15 amino acids. V lost 1 base, J lost 10 bases, and 17 bases lay in between.

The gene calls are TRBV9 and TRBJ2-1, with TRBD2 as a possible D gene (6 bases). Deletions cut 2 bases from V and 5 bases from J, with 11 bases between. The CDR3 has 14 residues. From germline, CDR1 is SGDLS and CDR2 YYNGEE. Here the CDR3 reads CASSVWTTNNEQFF. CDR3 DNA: TGTGCCAGCAGCGTGTGGACTACCAACAATGAGCAGTTCTTC.

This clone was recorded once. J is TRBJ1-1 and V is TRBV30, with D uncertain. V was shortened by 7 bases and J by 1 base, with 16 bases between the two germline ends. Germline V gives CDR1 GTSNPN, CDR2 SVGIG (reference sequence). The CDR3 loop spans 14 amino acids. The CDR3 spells CASTRAPQNTEAFF. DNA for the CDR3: TGTGCCTCCACCCGCGCACCCCAGAACACTGAAGCTTTCTTT.

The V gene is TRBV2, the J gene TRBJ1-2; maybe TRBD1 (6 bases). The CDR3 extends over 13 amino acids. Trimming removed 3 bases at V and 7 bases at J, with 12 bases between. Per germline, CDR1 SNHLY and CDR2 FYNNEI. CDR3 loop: CASSDRQEVGYTF. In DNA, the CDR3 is TGTGCCAGCAGTGACCGACAGGAAGTTGGCTACACCTTC.